Listed below are T cell receptor beta chains from one sample, sequenced in a study of blood T cell repertoires in COVID-19. The data were produced by immunoSEQ multiplex PCR, yet TCRdb's version contains in-frame clones alone and is incomplete. There are some 300,000 clones in the sample; approximately 86% occur only once, and about 1.2% lies in the top ten. The sequencing sample was made of peripheral blood. Source of these receptors: a man between 65 and 85 years old with acute or convalescent COVID-19. Both conserved end residues are part of each CDR3. D genes are given only for firm matches. Not every row has a clone size; where given, it reads once, few, many or a size class.

CDR3 protein	CDR3 DNA	CDR3 length	clone size	V gene	D gene	J gene
CASSLGLVFPDTQYF	TGCGCCAGCAGCTTGGGTCTAGTATTTCCAGATACGCAGTATTTT	15	NA	TRBV5-1	NA	TRBJ2-3
CASSLRQRGDSPDTQYF	TGCGCCAGCAGCTTGAGGCAGCGGGGGGATTCCCCAGATACGCAGTATTTT	17	NA	TRBV5-1	TRBD2	TRBJ2-3
CASRTSQVSNQPQHF	TGTGCCAGCAGAACAAGTCAAGTTAGCAATCAGCCCCAGCATTTT	15	NA	TRBV28	NA	TRBJ1-5
CASSPWSVSSYNSPLHF	TGTGCCAGCAGTCCCTGGAGCGTAAGCTCCTATAATTCACCCCTCCACTTT	17	NA	TRBV28	NA	TRBJ1-6
CASTPSGRLYEQYF	TGTGCCAGTACCCCTAGCGGGAGGCTCTACGAGCAGTACTTC	14	NA	TRBV19	TRBD2	TRBJ2-7
CASSLNGQPQHF	TGTGCCAGCAGCTTAAATGGCCAGCCCCAGCATTTT	12	once	TRBV7-9	NA	TRBJ1-5
CSVGRSGGMETQYF	TGCAGCGTTGGAAGGAGCGGCGGGATGGAGACCCAGTACTTC	14	NA	TRBV29-1	NA	TRBJ2-5
CASSGDRESYTF	TGTGCCAGCAGCGGTGACAGGGAAAGCTACACCTTC	12	NA	TRBV3-1/TRBV3-2	TRBD1	TRBJ1-2
CASSVGASPDTQYF	TGTGCCAGCAGCGTAGGAGCGTCCCCAGATACGCAGTATTTT	14	NA	TRBV9	NA	TRBJ2-3
CASSLGQSGANVLTF	TGCGCCAGCAGCTTGGGTCAATCTGGGGCCAACGTCCTGACTTTC	15	NA	TRBV5-1	NA	TRBJ2-6
CASSQGLTDTQYF	TGTGCCAGCAGCCAAGGGCTCACAGATACGCAGTATTTT	13	NA	TRBV3-1/TRBV3-2	NA	TRBJ2-3
CSAREREQYF	TGCAGTGCGCGGGAGCGCGAGCAGTACTTC	10	NA	TRBV20-1	TRBD2	TRBJ2-7
CASSFSSGRGNEQFF	TGTGCCAGCAGTTTTTCCAGCGGGAGAGGTAATGAGCAGTTCTTC	15	NA	TRBV28	TRBD2	TRBJ2-1
CATDRTGHNEQFF	TGTGCCACCGACCGGACAGGGCACAATGAGCAGTTCTTC	13	few	TRBV19	TRBD1	TRBJ2-1
CASSVAAGGGGELFF	TGTGCCAGCAGCGTAGCTGCAGGGGGCGGCGGGGAGCTGTTTTTT	15	NA	TRBV9	TRBD1	TRBJ2-2
CASSPLRSGGAFF	TGTGCCAGCAGTCCTCTTCGATCAGGGGGAGCTTTCTTT	13	NA	TRBV12-3/TRBV12-4	TRBD1	TRBJ1-1
CASSSPGQGGDNEQFF	TGTGCCAGCAGTTCCCCCGGACAGGGTGGGGACAATGAGCAGTTCTTC	16	NA	TRBV6-5	TRBD1	TRBJ2-1
CASSPQRVNYGYTF	TGTGCCAGCAGCCCGCAGAGGGTCAACTATGGCTACACCTTC	14	NA	TRBV3-1/TRBV3-2	NA	TRBJ1-2
CSASPRNYGYTF	TGCAGTGCTAGTCCCAGGAACTATGGCTACACCTTC	12	many	TRBV20-1	NA	TRBJ1-2
CATSRKTAATNEKLFF	TGTGCCACCAGCAGAAAGACAGCAGCAACTAATGAAAAACTGTTTTTT	16	NA	TRBV15	NA	TRBJ1-4
CASSERRQLGQYF	TGTGCCAGCAGTGAACGGAGGCAGTTGGGGCAGTACTTC	13	NA	TRBV6-1	NA	TRBJ2-7
CATSRSSRRDTQYF	TGTGCCACCAGCAGAAGCTCCCGCCGAGATACGCAGTATTTT	14	NA	TRBV15	NA	TRBJ2-3
CASSLWVEGGYTF	TGTGCCAGCAGTTTATGGGTGGAGGGGGGCTACACCTTC	13	once	TRBV28	NA	TRBJ1-2
CASSPTSGDTGELFF	TGTGCCAGCAGCCCCACTAGCGGCGACACCGGGGAGCTGTTTTTT	15	NA	TRBV28	TRBD2	TRBJ2-2
CASSLVTASSEQYF	TGTGCCAGCAGTTTGGTAACAGCCAGCAGCGAGCAGTACTTC	14	NA	TRBV28	NA	TRBJ2-7
CATSDRGQGGTGELFF	TGTGCCACCAGTGATCGCGGACAGGGCGGCACCGGGGAGCTGTTTTTT	16	NA	TRBV24-1	TRBD1	TRBJ2-2
CASSYDSVPTDTQYF	TGTGCCAGCAGCTATGACAGCGTCCCCACAGATACGCAGTATTTT	15	NA	TRBV5-8	NA	TRBJ2-3
CSVDLGAGTEYGYTF	TGCAGCGTTGATTTGGGAGCCGGGACAGAGTATGGCTACACCTTC	15	once	TRBV29-1	TRBD1	TRBJ1-2